The 27 T cell receptor beta chains below come from one sample, sequenced in a study of T cell responses to AZD1222 COVID-19 vaccine. Method: immunoSEQ multiplex PCR; TCRdb's copy keeps in-frame clones and lacks some. Counted here are 95,000 to 110,000 clones, about nine tenths occurring once; the ten biggest clones make up roughly 4.3%. The sequencing used peripheral blood, collected on day 0 of AZD1222 vaccination. The receptors originated from an adult in good health.

This clone turned up a few times. The chain has TRBV3-1 (or the pseudogene TRBV3-2) and TRBJ1-6, with 10 bases aligning to TRBD1. In germline, CDR1 is LGHDT, CDR2 YNNKEL (reference sequence). This CDR3 is built from 15 residues. With 6 bases clipped from V and 6 bases from J, the junction kept 5 bases outside the gene matches. Written as DNA, the CDR3 is TGTGCCAGCAGTCCTGGACAGGGGGGTAATTCACCCCTCCACTTT. Encoded protein: CASSPGQGGNSPLHF.

By share, this clone ranks as medium-sized. V is TRBV10-1 and J is TRBJ2-3; 7 bases match TRBD1. This CDR3 spans 16 amino acids. With V trimmed by 6 bases and J by 4 bases, 13 bases remained unmatched. Germline-derived CDR1 and CDR2 are WNHNN and SYGVQD (reference sequence). CDR3 amino acids: CASRRDIVGGPDTQYF. Written as DNA, the CDR3 is TGCGCCAGCAGGAGAGACATTGTAGGGGGCCCAGATACGCAGTATTTT.

The chain recombines TRBV23-1 with TRBJ1-5; 10 bases map to TRBD1. TRBV23-1 is an open reading frame, and its role is uncertain. With V trimmed by 2 bases and J by 0 bases, 13 bases remained unmatched. The CDR3 loop spans 20 amino acids. The CDR3 region is CASSQRLGQGIGDSNQPQHF. For the CDR3, the DNA is TGCGCCAGCAGTCAACGATTGGGACAGGGGATCGGGGATAGCAATCAGCCCCAGCATTTT.

The V call is TRBV18, the J call TRBJ2-3, with 9 positions matching TRBD1. This CDR3 comprises 19 residues. J was trimmed by 2 bases and V by 2 bases; bases with no gene match: 14. Germline V gives CDR1 KGHSH, CDR2 LQKENI. CDR3 region: CASSPGRTGETFITDTQYF. The CDR3 DNA is TGTGCCAGCTCACCAGGCCGGACAGGGGAAACTTTCATCACAGATACGCAGTATTTT.

V usage is TRBV12-3 or TRBV12-4 and J usage is TRBJ1-4; D is possibly TRBD1 (6 bases). CDR3 length: 13 residues. V gave up 6 bases and J gave up 8 bases, with 13 bases separating them. The CDR3 loop is CASSLAGTEKLFF. In DNA form, the CDR3 reads TGTGCCAGCAGCCTCGCGGGGACAGAAAAACTGTTTTTT.

The chain links TRBV14 to TRBJ1-3; 7 nucleotides match TRBD1. The V and J ends lost 0 bases and 5 bases, in that order; junction bases with no gene match: 16. Germline V lookup: CDR1 SGHDN, CDR2 FVKESK. The CDR3 length is 19 residues. The CDR3 DNA reads as TGTGCCAGCAGCCAAGATCAAGGACAGGATTTCGTCGGTAGAAACACCATATATTTT. Protein: CASSQDQGQDFVGRNTIYF.

The chain carries TRBV19 and TRBJ1-1, with D possibly being TRBD1 (6 bases). Trimming removed 7 bases from V and 3 bases from J, with 18 bases in between. Per germline, CDR1 LNHDA and CDR2 SQIVND (reference sequence). The CDR3 consists of 15 residues. Written as DNA, the CDR3 is TGTGCCAGTACCGAGAGGGGGGGTAGGTACACTGAAGCTTTCTTT. Translation: CASTERGGRYTEAFF.

The V and J genes are TRBV6-5 and TRBJ1-6; 7 bases are shared with TRBD1. This CDR3 has 15 amino acids. V lost 6 bases, J lost 7 bases, and 9 bases stayed unmatched. CDR1 and CDR2 (germline): MNHEY, SVGAGI. The CDR3 spells CASRGGGEANSPLHF. The CDR3 DNA reads TGTGCCAGCAGGGGAGGGGGCGAGGCGAATTCACCCCTCCACTTT.

This clone came up a few times. The sample carries other DNA sequences with the same CDR3. The chain links TRBV18 to TRBJ1-4; 9 bases align to TRBD1. This CDR3 contains 14 residues. Germline V CDR1 and CDR2: KGHSH, LQKENI. V trimming: 3 bases; J trimming: 8 bases; junction bases outside the gene matches: 4. CDR3 region: CASSPGQGREKLFF. DNA for the CDR3: TGTGCCAGCTCACCGGGACAGGGACGCGAAAAACTGTTTTTT. The variable domain in full, with the rest retrieved from reference TRBV18 and TRBJ1-4, is NAGVMQNPRHLVRRRGQEARLRCSPMKGHSHVYWYRQLPEEGLKFMVYLQKENIIDESGMPKERFSAEFPKEGPSILRIQQVVRGDSAAYFCASSPGQGREKLFFGSGTQLSVL.

This clone was detected only once. The chain joins TRBV3-1 (or the pseudogene TRBV3-2) to TRBJ2-1; TRBD2 aligns across 10 bases. CDR3 length: 15 residues. V lost 5 bases to trimming and J lost 7 bases; unmatched junction nucleotides: 8. Germline V gene data show CDR1 as LGHDT and CDR2 as YNNKEL (reference sequence). The CDR3 bases are TGTGCCAGCAGCTTAGCGGGAGGCGTGATAAATGAGCAGTTCTTC. This encodes CASSLAGGVINEQFF.

The CDR3 DNA sequence: TGTGCCAGCAGCGTAGGGGGGGCCTCTGGAAACACCATATATTTT. Residues: CASSVGGASGNTIYF. The chain links TRBV9 to TRBJ1-3, with D possibly being TRBD1 (6 bases). The germline V and J ends were trimmed by 0 bases and 0 bases, with 7 bases remaining between them. The CDR3 runs to 15 residues. Germline CDR1 and CDR2: SGDLS and YYNGEE.

The rearrangement uses TRBV30 and TRBJ1-3, with TRBD1 matching 7 bases. The germline CDR1 and CDR2 sequences are GTSNPN and SVGIG (reference sequence). The CDR3 contains 14 residues. The J segment lost 2 bases and the V segment lost 5 bases, leaving 6 bases of the junction unmatched. CDR3 loop: CAWATGDAGNTIYF. CDR3 coding DNA: TGTGCCTGGGCCACAGGGGACGCTGGAAACACCATATATTTT.

This chain uses TRBV28 with TRBJ2-4, with TRBD1 identical over 10 bases. Germline trimming cut 3 bases from V and 2 bases from J; bases unmatched to any gene: 4. This CDR3 has 16 amino acids. CDR1 MDHEN and CDR2 SYDVKM come from the germline V gene. The CDR3 loop is CASSFRDRGPKNIQYF. CDR3 nucleotide sequence: TGTGCCAGCAGTTTCCGGGACAGGGGACCCAAAAACATTCAGTACTTC.

The chain has TRBV24-1 and TRBJ2-3; possibly TRBD1 or TRBD2 for D (5 bases each). In germline, CDR1 is KGHDR, CDR2 SFDVKD. The V gene lost 9 bases and the J gene lost 5 bases, with 14 bases spanning the gap. The CDR3 contains 13 residues. The CDR3 coding sequence is TGTGCCACCGGGGGTGTCTCTGAAGATACGCAGTATTTT. Encoded protein: CATGGVSEDTQYF.

The chain links TRBV3-1 (or the pseudogene TRBV3-2) to TRBJ2-1, with TRBD2 identical over 8 bases. Germline lookup yields CDR1 LGHDT and CDR2 YNNKEL (reference sequence). The CDR3 contains 14 residues. V lost 3 bases, J lost 7 bases, and 5 bases stayed unmatched. CDR3 sequence reads: CASSHPGTSNEQFF. The CDR3 region has the DNA TGTGCCAGCAGCCATCCCGGGACTAGTAATGAGCAGTTCTTC.

V gene TRBV7-2 combines with J gene TRBJ2-2; either TRBD1 or TRBD2 may fit D (5 bases each). Trimming pared 2 bases from V and 6 bases from J, leaving 13 bases between. This CDR3 is built from 15 residues. Germline V gives CDR1 SGHTA, CDR2 FQGNSA. The CDR3 region is CASSLYGVGAGELFF. CDR3 sequence (DNA): TGTGCCAGCAGCTTATATGGCGTGGGGGCCGGGGAGCTGTTTTTT.

CDR3 amino acids: CASSLGGGEIYGYTF. The CDR3 bases are TGTGCCAGCAGCTTAGGCGGAGGAGAGATCTATGGCTACACCTTC. The chain joins TRBV7-3 to TRBJ1-2; D is unclear. In germline, CDR1 is SGHTA, CDR2 FQGTGA. V lost 2 bases to trimming and J lost 4 bases, with 14 bases between them. This CDR3 has 15 residues.

This clone was counted ten times or more. The chain combines TRBV4-3 with TRBJ2-4, with D perhaps TRBD1 or TRBD2 (6 bases each). The CDR3 is 19 residues long. Trimming shortened V by 1 base and J by 3 bases, and 22 bases separated the two germline ends. Germline V lookup: CDR1 LGHNA, CDR2 YSLEER. This chain's CDR3 is CASSQGGATGRLDKNIQYF. CDR3 nucleotides: TGCGCCAGCAGCCAAGGGGGGGCGACGGGGCGTTTGGACAAAAACATTCAGTACTTC.

The count of this clone is one. This rearrangement joins TRBV6-5 to TRBJ2-7; 11 positions match TRBD1. CDR3 length: 16 residues. J was trimmed by 1 base and V by 4 bases; bases with no gene match: 6. In germline, CDR1 is MNHEY, CDR2 SVGAGI. The CDR3 DNA reads as TGTGCCAGCAGTTCTCCAGGGACAGGGGGGTCCTACGAGCAGTACTTC. Translation gives CASSSPGTGGSYEQYF.

The chain has TRBV18 and TRBJ1-1, with 8 bases lining up with TRBD1. The V gene's germline CDR1 is KGHSH and CDR2 LQKENI. Trimming took 2 bases from V and 5 from J; bases not matched to a gene: 7. This CDR3 has 15 residues. The DNA of the CDR3 is TGTGCCAGCTCACCATTAGGACAGGGACGAACTGAAGCTTTCTTT. Its translation is CASSPLGQGRTEAFF. Complete variable domain (other parts from reference TRBV18 and TRBJ1-1): NAGVMQNPRHLVRRRGQEARLRCSPMKGHSHVYWYRQLPEEGLKFMVYLQKENIIDESGMPKERFSAEFPKEGPSILRIQQVVRGDSAAYFCASSPLGQGRTEAFFGQGTRLTVV.

The chain has TRBV11-1 and TRBJ2-7; D possibly uses TRBD1 or TRBD2 (6 bases each). V shed 4 bases and J shed 6 bases, with 19 bases lying between them. The CDR3 loop spans 15 amino acids. Germline CDR1 and CDR2: SGHAT and FQDESV (reference sequence). The CDR3, as DNA: TGTGCCAGCAGCTCCACCACGGGGGACATGGGCGAGCAGTACTTC. It codes for CASSSTTGDMGEQYF.

The rearrangement uses TRBV4-3 and TRBJ2-3; D tentatively fits TRBD1 or TRBD2 (5 bases each). Trimming took off 1 base at V and 5 bases at J, with 13 bases between the two ends. CDR3 length: 15 residues. The germline gives CDR1 LGHNA, CDR2 YSLEER. As DNA, the CDR3 is TGCGCCAGCAGCCAAGGAGGGGCCGATGGAGATACGCAGTATTTT. It specifies CASSQGGADGDTQYF.

This rearrangement joins TRBV12-5 to TRBJ2-1; 10 bases fit TRBD1. With 3 bases clipped from V and 2 bases from J, the junction kept 4 bases outside the gene matches. Germline V gene data show CDR1 as LGHNT and CDR2 as FRNRAP. This CDR3 contains 16 residues. CDR3 amino acids: CASGLSGQGTYNEQFF. As DNA, the CDR3 is TGTGCTAGTGGTTTATCGGGACAGGGGACCTACAATGAGCAGTTCTTC.

This clone was observed a single time. The J gene is TRBJ2-7, the V gene TRBV11-2, with TRBD2 identical over 11 bases. CDR3 length: 16 amino acids. Germline V gene sequence: CDR1 SGHAT, CDR2 FQNNGV. J was trimmed by 4 bases and V by 5 bases; bases with no gene match: 10. CDR3 sequence reads: CASSGKFGTSGYEQYF. DNA of the CDR3: TGTGCCAGCAGCGGTAAATTCGGGACTAGCGGTTACGAGCAGTACTTC.

V gene TRBV9 combines with J gene TRBJ2-7; D is uncertain. This CDR3 spans 15 amino acids. From germline, CDR1 is SGDLS and CDR2 YYNGEE. V was pared by 0 bases and J by 5 bases, with 15 bases between. The CDR3 coding sequence is TGTGCCAGCAGCGTAGGTCAGGAACCGTGGGACGAGCAGTACTTC. This gives the protein CASSVGQEPWDEQYF.

The chain has TRBV25-1 and TRBJ1-2, with 7 bases fitting TRBD1. Trimming took 3 bases from V and 7 from J; bases not matched to a gene: 14. CDR3 size: 16 residues. Germline CDR1 is MGHDK and CDR2 is SYGVNS. The CDR3 spells CASSDSGRGVRRGYTF. The CDR3 DNA reads as TGTGCCAGCAGTGACTCCGGCAGGGGGGTGCGGCGTGGCTACACCTTC.

The chain carries TRBV27 and TRBJ1-2; the match to TRBD1 covers 12 bases. The CDR3 consists of 17 residues. Germline CDR1 and CDR2: MNHEY and SMNVEV (reference sequence). Unmatched junction bases numbered 11, after V lost 4 bases and J lost 5 bases. The CDR3 sequence: CASSSSSGTGGRYGYTF. CDR3 coding DNA: TGTGCCAGCAGTTCCTCCTCCGGGACAGGGGGCCGGTATGGCTACACCTTC.